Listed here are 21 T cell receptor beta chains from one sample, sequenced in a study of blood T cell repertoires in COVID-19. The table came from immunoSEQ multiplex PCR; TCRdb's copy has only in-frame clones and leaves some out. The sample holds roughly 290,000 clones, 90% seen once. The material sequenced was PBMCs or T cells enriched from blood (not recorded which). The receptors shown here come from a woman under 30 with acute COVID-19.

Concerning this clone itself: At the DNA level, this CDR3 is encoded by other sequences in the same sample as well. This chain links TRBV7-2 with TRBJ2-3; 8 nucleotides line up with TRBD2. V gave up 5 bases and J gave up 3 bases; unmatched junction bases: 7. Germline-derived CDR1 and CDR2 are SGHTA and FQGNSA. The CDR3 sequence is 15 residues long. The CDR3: CASSPRVAGTDTQYF. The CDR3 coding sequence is TGTGCCAGCAGCCCTCGGGTAGCGGGAACAGATACGCAGTATTTT.

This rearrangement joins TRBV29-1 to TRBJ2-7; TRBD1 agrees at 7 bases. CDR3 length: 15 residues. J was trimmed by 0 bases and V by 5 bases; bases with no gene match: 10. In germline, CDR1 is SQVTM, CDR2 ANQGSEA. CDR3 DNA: TGCAGCGTTCTTTCAACGGACAGGAGCTCCTACGAGCAGTACTTC. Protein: CSVLSTDRSSYEQYF.

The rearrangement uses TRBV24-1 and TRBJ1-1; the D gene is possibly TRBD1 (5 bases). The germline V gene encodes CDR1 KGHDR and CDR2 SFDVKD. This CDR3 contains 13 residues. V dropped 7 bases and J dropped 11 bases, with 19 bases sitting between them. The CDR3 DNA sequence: TGTGCCACCAGCGACGGGACTCCTAAGGGGGCTTTCTTT. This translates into CATSDGTPKGAFF.

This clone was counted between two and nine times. In nucleotides, the CDR3 is TGTGCCAGCAGTTTTGACAACTACGAGCAGTACTTC. Encoded protein: CASSFDNYEQYF. The V call is TRBV27, the J call TRBJ2-7; D is unclear. Deletions cut 3 bases from V and 3 bases from J, with 6 bases between. The germline V gene has CDR1 MNHEY and CDR2 SMNVEV (reference sequence). The CDR3 is 12 residues long.

The CDR3 protein is CASSPPMTGSYGYTF. CDR3 coding DNA: TGTGCCAGCTCACCACCGATGACAGGGTCCTATGGCTACACCTTC. The gene calls are TRBV18 and TRBJ1-2, with 7 bases aligning to TRBD1. Germline loops: CDR1 KGHSH, CDR2 LQKENI. The junction had 5 bases not matched to a gene; V was cut back by 0 bases and J by 4 bases. The CDR3 is 15 residues long.

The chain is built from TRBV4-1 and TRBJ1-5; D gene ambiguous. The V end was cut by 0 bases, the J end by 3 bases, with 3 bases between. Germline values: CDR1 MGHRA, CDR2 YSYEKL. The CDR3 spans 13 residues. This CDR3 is CASSQDLNQPQHF. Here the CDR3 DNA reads TGCGCCAGCAGCCAAGACCTCAATCAGCCCCAGCATTTT.

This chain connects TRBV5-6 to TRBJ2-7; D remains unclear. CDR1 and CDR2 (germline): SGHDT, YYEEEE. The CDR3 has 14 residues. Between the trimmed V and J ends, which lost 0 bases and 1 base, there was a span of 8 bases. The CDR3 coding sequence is TGTGCCAGCAGCTTGGGCCTAGTTTCCTACGAGCAGTACTTC. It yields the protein CASSLGLVSYEQYF.

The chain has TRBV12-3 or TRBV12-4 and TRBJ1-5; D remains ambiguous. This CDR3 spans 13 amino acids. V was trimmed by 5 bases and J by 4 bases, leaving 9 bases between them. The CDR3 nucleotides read TGTGCCAGCAGTCCTGTCCTTAATCAGCCCCAGCATTTT. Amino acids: CASSPVLNQPQHF.

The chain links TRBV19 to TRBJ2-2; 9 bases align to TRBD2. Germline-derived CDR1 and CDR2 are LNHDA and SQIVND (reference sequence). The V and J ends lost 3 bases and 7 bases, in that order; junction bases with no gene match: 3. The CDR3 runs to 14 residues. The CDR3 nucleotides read TGTGCCAGTAGTATGGGACTAGCCATCGGGGAGCTGTTTTTT. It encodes CASSMGLAIGELFF.

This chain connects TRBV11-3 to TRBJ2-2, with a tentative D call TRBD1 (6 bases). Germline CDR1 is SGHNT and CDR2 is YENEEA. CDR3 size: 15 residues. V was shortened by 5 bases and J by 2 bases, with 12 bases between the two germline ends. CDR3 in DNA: TGTGCCAGCAGCGCCCGGACAGCCAACACCGGGGAGCTGTTTTTT. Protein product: CASSARTANTGELFF.

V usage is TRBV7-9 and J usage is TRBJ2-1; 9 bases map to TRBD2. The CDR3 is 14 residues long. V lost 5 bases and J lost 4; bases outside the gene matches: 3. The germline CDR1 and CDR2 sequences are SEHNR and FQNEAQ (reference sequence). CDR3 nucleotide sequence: TGTGCCAGCAGCCCCGGACTAGCGTACAATGAGCAGTTCTTC. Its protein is CASSPGLAYNEQFF. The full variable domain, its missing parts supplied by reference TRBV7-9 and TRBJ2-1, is DTGVSQNPRHKITKRGQNVTFRCDPISEHNRLYWYRQTLGQGPEFLTYFQNEAQLEKSRLLSDRFSAERPKGSFSTLEIQRTEQGDSAMYLCASSPGLAYNEQFFGPGTRLTVL.

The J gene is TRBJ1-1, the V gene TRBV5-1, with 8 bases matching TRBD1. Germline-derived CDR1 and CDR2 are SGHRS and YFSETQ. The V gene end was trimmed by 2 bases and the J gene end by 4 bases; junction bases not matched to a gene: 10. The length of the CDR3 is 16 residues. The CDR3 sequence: CASSFGQGLRSTEAFF. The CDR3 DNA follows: TGCGCCAGCAGCTTCGGACAGGGACTGAGGAGCACTGAAGCTTTCTTT.

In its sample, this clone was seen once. As DNA, the CDR3 is TGTGCCAGCAGTTTACTTGGTGGAGGCGAGCAGTACTTC. Protein product: CASSLLGGGEQYF. The chain employs TRBV27 and TRBJ2-7, with D possibly being TRBD2 (5 bases). The V and J ends lost 2 bases and 6 bases respectively, with 11 bases between them. Germline assignment: CDR1 MNHEY and CDR2 SMNVEV (reference sequence). This CDR3 contains 13 residues.

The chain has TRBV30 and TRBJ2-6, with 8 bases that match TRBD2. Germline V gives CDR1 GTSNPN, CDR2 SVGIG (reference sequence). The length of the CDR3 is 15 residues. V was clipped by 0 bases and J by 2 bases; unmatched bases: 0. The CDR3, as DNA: TGTGCCTGGAGTGTCGGGGGGGCTGGGGCCAACGTCCTGACTTTC. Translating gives CAWSVGGAGANVLTF.

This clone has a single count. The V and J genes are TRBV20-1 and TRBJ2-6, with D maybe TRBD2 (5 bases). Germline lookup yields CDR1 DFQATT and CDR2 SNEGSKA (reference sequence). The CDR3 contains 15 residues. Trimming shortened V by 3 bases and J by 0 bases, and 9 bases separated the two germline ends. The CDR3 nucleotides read TGCAGTGCTAGTAGGAGGACCTCTGGGGCCAACGTCCTGACTTTC. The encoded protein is CSASRRTSGANVLTF.

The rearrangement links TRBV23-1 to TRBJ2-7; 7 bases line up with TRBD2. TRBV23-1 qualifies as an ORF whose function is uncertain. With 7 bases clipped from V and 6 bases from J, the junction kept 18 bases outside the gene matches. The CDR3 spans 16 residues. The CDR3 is CASTPGGNGRLSEQYF. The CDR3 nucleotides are TGCGCCAGCACCCCCGGAGGAAACGGGAGGCTTAGCGAGCAGTACTTC.

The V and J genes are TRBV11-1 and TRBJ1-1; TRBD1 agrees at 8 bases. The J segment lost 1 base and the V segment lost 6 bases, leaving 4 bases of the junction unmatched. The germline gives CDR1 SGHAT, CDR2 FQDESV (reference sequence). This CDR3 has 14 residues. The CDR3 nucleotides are TGTGCCAGCAGTGTGGGACAGGCGAACACTGAAGCTTTCTTT. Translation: CASSVGQANTEAFF.

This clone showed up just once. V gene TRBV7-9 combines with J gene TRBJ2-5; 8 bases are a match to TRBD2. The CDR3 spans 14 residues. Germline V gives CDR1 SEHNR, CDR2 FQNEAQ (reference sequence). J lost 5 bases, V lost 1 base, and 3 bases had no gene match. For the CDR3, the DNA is TGTGCCAGCAGCTTAGTAGCGGGATGGGAGACCCAGTACTTC. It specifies CASSLVAGWETQYF. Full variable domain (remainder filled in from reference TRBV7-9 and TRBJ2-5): DTGVSQNPRHKITKRGQNVTFRCDPISEHNRLYWYRQTLGQGPEFLTYFQNEAQLEKSRLLSDRFSAERPKGSFSTLEIQRTEQGDSAMYLCASSLVAGWETQYFGPGTRLLVL.

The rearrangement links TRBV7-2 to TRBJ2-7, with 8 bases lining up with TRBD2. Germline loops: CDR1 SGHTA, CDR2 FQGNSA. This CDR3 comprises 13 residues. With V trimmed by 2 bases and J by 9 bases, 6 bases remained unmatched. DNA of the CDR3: TGTGCCAGCAGCTTAAGTCTAGCGGGTGCGCAGTACTTC. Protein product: CASSLSLAGAQYF.

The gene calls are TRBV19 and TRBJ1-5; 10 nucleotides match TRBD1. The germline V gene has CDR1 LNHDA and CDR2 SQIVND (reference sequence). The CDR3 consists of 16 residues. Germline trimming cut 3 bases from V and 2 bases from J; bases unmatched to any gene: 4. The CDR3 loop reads CASSIRDRGGNQPQHF. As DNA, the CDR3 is TGTGCCAGTAGTATCCGGGACAGGGGCGGCAATCAGCCCCAGCATTTT.

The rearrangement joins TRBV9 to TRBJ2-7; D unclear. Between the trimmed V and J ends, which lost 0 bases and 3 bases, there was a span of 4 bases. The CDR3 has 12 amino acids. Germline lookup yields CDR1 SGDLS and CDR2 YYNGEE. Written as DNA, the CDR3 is TGTGCCAGCAGCGTAGCTAGCTACGAGCAGTACTTC. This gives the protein CASSVASYEQYF.